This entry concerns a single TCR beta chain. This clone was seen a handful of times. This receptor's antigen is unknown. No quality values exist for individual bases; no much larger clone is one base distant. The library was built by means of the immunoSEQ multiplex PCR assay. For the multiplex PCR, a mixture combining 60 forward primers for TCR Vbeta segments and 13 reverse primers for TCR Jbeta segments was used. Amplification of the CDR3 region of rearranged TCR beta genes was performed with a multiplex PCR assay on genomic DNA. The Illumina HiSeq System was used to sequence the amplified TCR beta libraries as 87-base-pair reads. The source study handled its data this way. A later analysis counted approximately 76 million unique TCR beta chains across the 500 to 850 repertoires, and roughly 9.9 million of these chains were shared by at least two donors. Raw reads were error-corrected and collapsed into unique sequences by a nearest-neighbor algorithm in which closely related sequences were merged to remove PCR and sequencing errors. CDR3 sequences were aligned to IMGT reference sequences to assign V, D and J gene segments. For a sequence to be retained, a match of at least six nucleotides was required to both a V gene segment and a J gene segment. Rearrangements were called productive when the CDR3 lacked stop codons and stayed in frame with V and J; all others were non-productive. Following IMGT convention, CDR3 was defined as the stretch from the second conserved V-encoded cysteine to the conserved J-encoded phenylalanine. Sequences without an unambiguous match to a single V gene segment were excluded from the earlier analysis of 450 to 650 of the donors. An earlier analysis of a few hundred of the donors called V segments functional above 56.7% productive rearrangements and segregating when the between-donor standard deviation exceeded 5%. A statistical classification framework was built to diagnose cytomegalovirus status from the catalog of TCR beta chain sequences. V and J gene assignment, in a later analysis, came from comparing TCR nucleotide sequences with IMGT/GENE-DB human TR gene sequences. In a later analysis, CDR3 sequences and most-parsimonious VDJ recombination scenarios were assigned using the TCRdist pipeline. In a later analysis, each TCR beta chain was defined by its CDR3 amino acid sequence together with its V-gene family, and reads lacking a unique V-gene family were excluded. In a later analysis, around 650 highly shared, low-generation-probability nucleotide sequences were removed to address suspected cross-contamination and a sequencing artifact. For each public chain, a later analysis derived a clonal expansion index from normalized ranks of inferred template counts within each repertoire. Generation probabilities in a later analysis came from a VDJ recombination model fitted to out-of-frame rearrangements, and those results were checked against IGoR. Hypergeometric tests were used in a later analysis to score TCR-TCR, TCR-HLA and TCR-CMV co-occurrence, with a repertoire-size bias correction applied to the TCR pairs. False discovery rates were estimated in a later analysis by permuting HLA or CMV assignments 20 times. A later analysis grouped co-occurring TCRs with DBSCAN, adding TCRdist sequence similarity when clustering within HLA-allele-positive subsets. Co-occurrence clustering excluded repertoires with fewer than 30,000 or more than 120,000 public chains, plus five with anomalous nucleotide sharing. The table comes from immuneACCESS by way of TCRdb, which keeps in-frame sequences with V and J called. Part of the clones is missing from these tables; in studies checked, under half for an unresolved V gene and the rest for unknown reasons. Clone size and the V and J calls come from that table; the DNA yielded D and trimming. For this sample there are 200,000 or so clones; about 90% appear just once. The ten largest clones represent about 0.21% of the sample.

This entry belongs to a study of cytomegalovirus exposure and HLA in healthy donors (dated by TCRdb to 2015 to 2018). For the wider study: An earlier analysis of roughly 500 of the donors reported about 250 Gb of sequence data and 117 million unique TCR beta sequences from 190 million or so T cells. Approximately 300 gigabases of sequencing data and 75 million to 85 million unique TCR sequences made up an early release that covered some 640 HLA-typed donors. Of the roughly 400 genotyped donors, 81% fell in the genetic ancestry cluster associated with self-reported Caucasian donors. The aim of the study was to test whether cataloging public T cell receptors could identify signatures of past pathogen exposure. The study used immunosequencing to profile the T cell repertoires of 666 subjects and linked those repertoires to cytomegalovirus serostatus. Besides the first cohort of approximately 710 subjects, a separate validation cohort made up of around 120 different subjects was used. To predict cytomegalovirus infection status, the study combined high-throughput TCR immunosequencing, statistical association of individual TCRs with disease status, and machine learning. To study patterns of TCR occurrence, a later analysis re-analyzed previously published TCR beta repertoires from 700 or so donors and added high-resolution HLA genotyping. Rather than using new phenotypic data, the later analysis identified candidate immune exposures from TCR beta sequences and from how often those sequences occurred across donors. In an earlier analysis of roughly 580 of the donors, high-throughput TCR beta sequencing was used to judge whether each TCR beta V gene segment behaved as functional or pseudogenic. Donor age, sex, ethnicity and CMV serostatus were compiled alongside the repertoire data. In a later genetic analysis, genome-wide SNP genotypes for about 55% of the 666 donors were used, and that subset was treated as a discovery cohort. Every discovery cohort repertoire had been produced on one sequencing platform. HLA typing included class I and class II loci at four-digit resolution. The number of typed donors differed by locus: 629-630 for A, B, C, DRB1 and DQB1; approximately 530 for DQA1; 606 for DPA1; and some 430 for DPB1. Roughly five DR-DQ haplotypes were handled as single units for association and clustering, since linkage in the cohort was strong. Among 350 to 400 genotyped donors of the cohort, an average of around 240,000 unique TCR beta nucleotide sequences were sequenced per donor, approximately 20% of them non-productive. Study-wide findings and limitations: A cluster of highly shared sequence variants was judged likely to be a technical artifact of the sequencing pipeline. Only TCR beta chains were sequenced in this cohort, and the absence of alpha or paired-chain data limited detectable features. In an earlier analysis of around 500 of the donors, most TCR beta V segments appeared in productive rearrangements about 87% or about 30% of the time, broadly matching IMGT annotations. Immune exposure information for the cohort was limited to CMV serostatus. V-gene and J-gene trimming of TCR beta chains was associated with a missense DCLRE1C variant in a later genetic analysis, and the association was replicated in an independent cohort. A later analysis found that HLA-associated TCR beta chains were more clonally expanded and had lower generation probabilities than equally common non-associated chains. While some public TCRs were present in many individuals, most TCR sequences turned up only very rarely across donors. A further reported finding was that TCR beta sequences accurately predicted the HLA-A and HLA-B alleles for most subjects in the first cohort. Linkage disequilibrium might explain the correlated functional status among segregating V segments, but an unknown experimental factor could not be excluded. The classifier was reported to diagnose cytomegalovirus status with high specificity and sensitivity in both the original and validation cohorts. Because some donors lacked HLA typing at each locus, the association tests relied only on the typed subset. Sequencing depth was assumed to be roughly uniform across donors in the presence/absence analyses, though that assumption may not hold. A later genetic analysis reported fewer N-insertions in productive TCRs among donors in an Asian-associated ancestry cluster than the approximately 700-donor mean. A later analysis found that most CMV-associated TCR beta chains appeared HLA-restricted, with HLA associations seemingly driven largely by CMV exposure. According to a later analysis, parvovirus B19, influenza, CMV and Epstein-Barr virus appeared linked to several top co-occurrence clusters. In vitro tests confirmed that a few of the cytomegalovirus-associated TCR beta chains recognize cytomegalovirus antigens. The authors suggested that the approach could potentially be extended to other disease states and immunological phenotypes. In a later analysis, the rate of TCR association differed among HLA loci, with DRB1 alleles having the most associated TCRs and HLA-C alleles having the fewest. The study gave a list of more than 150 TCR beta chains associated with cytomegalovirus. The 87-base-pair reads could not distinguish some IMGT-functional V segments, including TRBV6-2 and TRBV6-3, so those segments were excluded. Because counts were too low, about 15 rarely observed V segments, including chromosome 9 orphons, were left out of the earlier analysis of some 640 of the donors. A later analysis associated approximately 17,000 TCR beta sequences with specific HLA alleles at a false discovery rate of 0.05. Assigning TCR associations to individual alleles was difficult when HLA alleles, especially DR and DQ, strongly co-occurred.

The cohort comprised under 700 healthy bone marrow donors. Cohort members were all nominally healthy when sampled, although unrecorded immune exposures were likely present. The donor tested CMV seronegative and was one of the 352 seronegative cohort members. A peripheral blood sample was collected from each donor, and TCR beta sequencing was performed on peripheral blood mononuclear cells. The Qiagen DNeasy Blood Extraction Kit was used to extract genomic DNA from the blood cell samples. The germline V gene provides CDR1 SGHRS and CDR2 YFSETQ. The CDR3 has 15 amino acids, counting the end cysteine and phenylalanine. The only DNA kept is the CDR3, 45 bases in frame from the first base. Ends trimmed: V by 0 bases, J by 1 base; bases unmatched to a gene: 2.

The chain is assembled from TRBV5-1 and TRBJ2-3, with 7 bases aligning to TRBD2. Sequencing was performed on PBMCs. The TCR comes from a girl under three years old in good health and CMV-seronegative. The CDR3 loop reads CASSLARGGTDTQYF. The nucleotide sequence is TGCGCCAGCAGCTTGGCCCGGGGGGGCACAGATACGCAGTATTTT.